The present T cell receptor beta chain was sequenced within a study of liver allograft versus peripheral blood T cells. Study-wide context: A comparison was made between T cell receptor repertoires in transplanted livers and those in recipients' peripheral blood. Study conclusions and caveats: Reportedly, the T cell receptor repertoires inside liver allografts were not the same as those in peripheral blood.

The CDR3 totals 15 residues. V was shortened by 3 bases and J by 4 bases, with 14 bases between the two germline ends. MiXCR, run by TCRdb on the reads, gives a single entry per CDR3 protein. Of fewer than 15,000 distinct CDR3 sequences in the sample, under 20% were seen once. About this clonotype: What it binds is not known.

The receptor was derived from a human patient who had a liver transplant. The graft donor may account for some of the T cells. The rearrangement joins TRBV12-3 or TRBV12-4 to TRBJ2-3; no clear D gene. The CDR3 sequence is CASSFGQPKADTQYF. The CDR3 nucleotides are TGTGCCAGCAGTTTCGGGCAACCCAAAGCAGATACGCAGTATTTT.